This T cell receptor (beta chain) came from a study of blood T cells in healthy people across ages. Study context: About one barcoded beta molecule was captured per two T cells (by template switching).

This CDR3 contains 11 residues. Germline CDR1 and CDR2: DFQATT and SNEGSKA (reference sequence). This clonotype was seen a few times. Antigen unknown. Notes on the study in general: Unsorted PBMCs prevented conclusive naive versus antigen-experienced comparison. Diversity was higher, and naive CD4+ cells more numerous, in long-lived donors than in aged donors.

The authors ran a second PCR of roughly 6 to 12 cycles using a sample-barcoded 5' primer and a J-beta primer mix. Using its own MiXCR run on the 5' RACE reads, TCRdb lists one record per CDR3 protein. The table includes about 750,000 distinct CDR3 sequences, 53% detected once. The source is a man older than 75 in good health. The genes are TRBV20-1 and TRBJ2-7, with 8 bases identical to TRBD2. TRBJ2-5 matches the DNA end more closely, so the J call is doubtful. Sequencing was done on a sample of blood. Written as DNA, the CDR3 is TGCAGCAGACTAGCGCGGGAGACCCAGTACTTC. Its protein is CSRLARETQYF.